This entry describes one T cell receptor beta chain. Antigen specificity is unknown. Primers for the PCR totalled 60 Vbeta and 13 Jbeta. Per the authors' pipeline: Approximately 11 million of tens of millions of unique TCR beta chains were shared, per a later count. The repertoire was sequenced with immunoSEQ multiplex PCR; TCRdb's copy has only in-frame clones and lacks some. V, J and clone size derive from that table, while D and trimming were established from the DNA sequence. The repertoire includes 100,000 to 150,000 clones, about 71% of them detected once, and over 2.5% sits in the top ten. The sample originates from a study of cytomegalovirus exposure and HLA in healthy donors. General study results and limits: Later analysis identified 15,000 to 20,000 TCR beta sequences associated with HLA alleles, using a false discovery rate threshold of 0.05.

CDR1 is MNHEY and CDR2 is SMNVEV in the germline V gene (reference sequence). The CDR3 is 15 amino acids. V was pared by 1 base and J by 4 bases, with 6 bases of the junction left unmatched. The sequencing input was PBMCs. The clonotype originates from a woman between 45 and 65 years old in good health and CMV-seronegative. The chain has TRBV27 and TRBJ2-5; 7 bases are shared with TRBD2. The CDR3 DNA sequence: TGTGCCAGCAGTTTATTTGTGGGACTAAGAGAGACCCAGTACTTC. Protein: CASSLFVGLRETQYF.